This T cell receptor (beta chain) was profiled in a study of PD-1 blockade in classical Hodgkin lymphoma. This clone was observed a single time. Its antigen is still unknown. Trimming left V 5 bases short and J 1 base short, with 11 bases between. The CDR3 is made up of 14 amino acids. CDR1 is SGHAT, CDR2 FQNNGV, per germline. Data came from immunoSEQ multiplex PCR; TCRdb stores just in-frame clones and leaves some out. The sample has fewer than 110,000 clones; around nine tenths are singletons. Study results and caveats: In CD4+ cells, TCR diversity went up significantly by C4D1, but in CD8+ cells it did not. Patients newly diagnosed and complete responders had comparable baseline diversity.

Relapse was seen in all patients after autologous stem cell transplantation, and brentuximab vedotin exposure was variable. The receptor comes from a human donor with classical Hodgkin lymphoma. V usage is TRBV11-2 and J usage is TRBJ1-2; tentative D call: TRBD1 (5 bases). Source: peripheral blood mononuclear cells (PBMCs), taken before the second cycle of nivolumab. This chain's CDR3 is CASSGAGNNYGYTF. The CDR3, as DNA: TGTGCCAGCAGCGGGGCAGGGAATAACTATGGCTACACCTTC.